This TCR beta chain originates from a study of patients and donors after allogeneic stem cell transplantation. TCRdb re-called the RT-PCR reads with MiXCR, one entry per CDR3 protein. The repertoire holds 150,000 to 200,000 distinct CDR3 sequences, over 25% seen once, with under 3.5% in the top ten. The CDR3 has 13 residues. With 4 bases removed from V and 4 bases from J, the gap between germline ends came to 13 bases. CDR1 and CDR2 (germline): DFQATT, SNEGSKA (reference sequence). The rearrangement joins TRBV20-1 to TRBJ1-2, with a possible D match to TRBD1 (5 bases). This receptor was obtained from a human donor who was either an allogeneic HSCT recipient or a stem cell or donor lymphocyte infusion donor (not recorded which). It is not recorded whose cells these are; they may come from a transplant donor. The specimen was blood, either unsorted or a sorted T cell fraction (not recorded which). The DNA of the CDR3 is TGCAGTGCTACCCCGGGACGCTCCTATGGCTACACCTTC. As protein: CSATPGRSYGYTF.